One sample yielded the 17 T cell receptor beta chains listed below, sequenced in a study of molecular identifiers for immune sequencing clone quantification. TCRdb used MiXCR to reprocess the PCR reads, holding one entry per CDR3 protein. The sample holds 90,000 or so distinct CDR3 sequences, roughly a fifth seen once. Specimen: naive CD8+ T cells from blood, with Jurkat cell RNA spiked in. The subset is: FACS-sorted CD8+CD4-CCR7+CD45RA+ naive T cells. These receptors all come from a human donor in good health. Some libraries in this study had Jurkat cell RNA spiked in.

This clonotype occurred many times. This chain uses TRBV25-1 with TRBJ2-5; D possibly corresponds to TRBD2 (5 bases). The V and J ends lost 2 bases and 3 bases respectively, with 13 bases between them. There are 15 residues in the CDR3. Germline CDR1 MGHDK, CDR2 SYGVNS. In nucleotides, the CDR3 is TGTGCCAGCAGTGAAGACTCGGGGTTCAAAGAGACCCAGTACTTC. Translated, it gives CASSEDSGFKETQYF.

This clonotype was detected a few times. CDR3 region: CSARGSGDSNYGYTF. DNA of the CDR3: TGCAGTGCTAGAGGATCAGGGGACAGCAACTATGGCTACACCTTC. The chain recombines TRBV20-1 with TRBJ1-2, with 7 bases matching TRBD1. V was pared by 1 base and J by 2 bases, with 7 bases of the junction left unmatched. CDR3 length equals 15 residues. Germline V CDR1 and CDR2: DFQATT, SNEGSKA (reference sequence).

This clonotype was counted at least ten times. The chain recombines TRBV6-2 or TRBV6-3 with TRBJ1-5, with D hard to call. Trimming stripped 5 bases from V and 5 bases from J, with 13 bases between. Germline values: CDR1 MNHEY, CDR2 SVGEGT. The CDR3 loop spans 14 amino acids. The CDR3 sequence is CASSPTPSYQPQHF. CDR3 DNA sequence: TGTGCCAGCAGTCCGACTCCTTCTTATCAGCCCCAGCATTTT.

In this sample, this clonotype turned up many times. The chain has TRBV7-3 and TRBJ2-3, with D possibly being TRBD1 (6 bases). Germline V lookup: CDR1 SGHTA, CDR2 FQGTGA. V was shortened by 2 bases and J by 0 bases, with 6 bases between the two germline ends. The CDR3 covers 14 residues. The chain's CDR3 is CASSLDRSTDTQYF. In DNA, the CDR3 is TGTGCCAGCAGCTTAGACAGGAGCACAGATACGCAGTATTTT.

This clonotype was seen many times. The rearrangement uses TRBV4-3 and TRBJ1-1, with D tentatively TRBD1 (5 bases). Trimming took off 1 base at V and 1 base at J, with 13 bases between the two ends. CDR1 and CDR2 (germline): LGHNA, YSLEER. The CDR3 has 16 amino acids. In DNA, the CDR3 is TGCGCCAGCAGCCAAGTGGACGGGGCTACGAACACTGAAGCTTTCTTT. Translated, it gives CASSQVDGATNTEAFF.

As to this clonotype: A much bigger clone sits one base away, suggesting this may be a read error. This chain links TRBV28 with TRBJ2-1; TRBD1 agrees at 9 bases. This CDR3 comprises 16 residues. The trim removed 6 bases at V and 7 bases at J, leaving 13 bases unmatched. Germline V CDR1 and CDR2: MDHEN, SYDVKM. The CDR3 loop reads CASSRWGTGLGNEQFF. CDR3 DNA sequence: TGTGCCAGCAGCCGTTGGGGGACAGGGCTGGGGAATGAGCAGTTCTTC.

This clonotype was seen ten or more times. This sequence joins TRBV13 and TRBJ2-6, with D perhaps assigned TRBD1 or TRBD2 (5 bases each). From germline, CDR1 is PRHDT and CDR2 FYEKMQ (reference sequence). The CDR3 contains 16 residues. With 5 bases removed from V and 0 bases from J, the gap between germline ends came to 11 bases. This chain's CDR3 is CASSLGPHSGANVLTF. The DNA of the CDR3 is TGTGCCAGCAGCCTGGGACCGCACTCTGGGGCCAACGTCCTGACTTTC.

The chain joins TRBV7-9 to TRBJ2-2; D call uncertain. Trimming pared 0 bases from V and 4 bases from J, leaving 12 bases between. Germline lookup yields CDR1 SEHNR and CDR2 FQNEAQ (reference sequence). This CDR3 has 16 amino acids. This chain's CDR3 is CASSLAVQVGTGELFF. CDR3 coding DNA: TGTGCCAGCAGCTTAGCAGTCCAGGTGGGCACCGGGGAGCTGTTTTTT.

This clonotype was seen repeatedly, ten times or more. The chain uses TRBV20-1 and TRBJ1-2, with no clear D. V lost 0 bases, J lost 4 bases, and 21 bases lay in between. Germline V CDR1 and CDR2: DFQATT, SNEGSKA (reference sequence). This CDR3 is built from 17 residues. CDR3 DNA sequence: TGCAGTGCTAGAGATATCGCCAGGACCGTTCCTTCCTATGGCTACACCTTC. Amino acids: CSARDIARTVPSYGYTF.

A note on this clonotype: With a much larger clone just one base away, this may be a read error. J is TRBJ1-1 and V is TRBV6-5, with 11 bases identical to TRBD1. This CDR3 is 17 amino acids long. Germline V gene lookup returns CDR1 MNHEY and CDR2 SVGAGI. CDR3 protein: CASSLLVRDRGNTEALF. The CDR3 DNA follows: TGTGCCAGCAGCCTACTAGTGAGGGACAGGGGGAACACTGAAGCTCTCTTT.

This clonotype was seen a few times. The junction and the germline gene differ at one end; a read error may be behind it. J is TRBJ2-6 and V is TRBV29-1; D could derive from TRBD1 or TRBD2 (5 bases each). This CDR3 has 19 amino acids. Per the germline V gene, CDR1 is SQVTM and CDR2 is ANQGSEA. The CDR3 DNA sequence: TGCAGCGACGAAAGAAAGGGACGTCGTATCTTATATGGGGTCAACGTCCTGACCTTC. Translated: CSDERKGRRILYGVNVLTF.

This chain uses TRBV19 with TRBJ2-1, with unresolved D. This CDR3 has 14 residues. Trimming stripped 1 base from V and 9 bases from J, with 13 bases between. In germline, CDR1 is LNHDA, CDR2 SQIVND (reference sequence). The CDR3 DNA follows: TGTGCCAGTAGTATAGCCCCCGGGTCCGGTGAGCAGTTCTTC. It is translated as CASSIAPGSGEQFF.

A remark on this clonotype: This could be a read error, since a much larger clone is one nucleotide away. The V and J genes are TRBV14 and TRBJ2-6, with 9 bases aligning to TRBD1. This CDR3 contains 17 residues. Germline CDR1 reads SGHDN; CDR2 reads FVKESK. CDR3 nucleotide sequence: TGTGCCAGCAGCATGGGACAGGGCCTCTCTGGGGCCAACGCCCTGACTTTC. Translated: CASSMGQGLSGANALTF.

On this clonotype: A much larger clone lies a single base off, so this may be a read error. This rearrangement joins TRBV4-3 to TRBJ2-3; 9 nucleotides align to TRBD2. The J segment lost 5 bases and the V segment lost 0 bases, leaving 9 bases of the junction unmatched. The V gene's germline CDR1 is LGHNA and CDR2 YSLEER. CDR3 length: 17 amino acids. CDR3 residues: CASSQDGLALGIDTQYF. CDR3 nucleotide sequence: TGCGCCAGCAGCCAAGATGGACTAGCGTTAGGCATAGATACGCAGTATTTT.

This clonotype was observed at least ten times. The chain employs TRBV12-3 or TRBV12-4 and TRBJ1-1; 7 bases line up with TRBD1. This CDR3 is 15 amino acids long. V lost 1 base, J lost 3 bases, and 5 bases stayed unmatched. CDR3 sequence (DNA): TGTGCCAGCAGTTTAGTGGAGGGGGCGGACACTGAAGCTTTCTTT. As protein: CASSLVEGADTEAFF.

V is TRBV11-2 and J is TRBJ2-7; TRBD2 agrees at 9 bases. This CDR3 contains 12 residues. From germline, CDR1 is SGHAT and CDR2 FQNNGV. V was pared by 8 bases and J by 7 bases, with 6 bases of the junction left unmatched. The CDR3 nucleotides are TGTGCCAGCTGCTCTAGCGGGGAGGAGCAGTACTTC. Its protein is CASCSSGEEQYF.

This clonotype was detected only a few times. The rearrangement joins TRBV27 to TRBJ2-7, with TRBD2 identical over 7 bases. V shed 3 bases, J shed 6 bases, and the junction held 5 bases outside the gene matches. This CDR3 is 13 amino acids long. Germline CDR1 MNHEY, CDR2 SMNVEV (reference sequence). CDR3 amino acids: CASSLYTSAEQYF. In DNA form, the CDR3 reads TGTGCCAGCAGTTTGTATACTAGCGCCGAGCAGTACTTC.